The 8 T cell receptor beta chains listed next were all sequenced from one sample in a study of shared clonotypes between healthy human individuals. Sequencing used immunoSEQ multiplex PCR; TCRdb keeps in-frame clones, though not all of them. The sample records approximately 2.4 million clones, almost 96% being singletons. The sequenced sample consisted of naive CD4+ T cells sorted from blood. Subset here: CD45RA+ positively selected. The receptors originated from a man younger than 35 in good health.

This sequence joins TRBV7-9 and TRBJ2-3, with 7 bases that match TRBD2. This CDR3 has 16 residues. Germline lookup yields CDR1 SEHNR and CDR2 FQNEAQ (reference sequence). Trimming at V came to 2 bases and at J to 0 bases, leaving 5 bases not matched to a gene. The CDR3 region is CASSLKRDVSTDTQYF. CDR3 bases: TGTGCCAGCAGCTTAAAGCGGGACGTGAGCACAGATACGCAGTATTTT.

The rearrangement joins TRBV7-2 to TRBJ1-5, with a tentative D call TRBD1 (6 bases). Trimming shortened V by 5 bases and J by 6 bases, and 14 bases separated the two germline ends. The CDR3 extends over 14 amino acids. Per the germline V gene, CDR1 is SGHTA and CDR2 is FQGNSA. In DNA, the CDR3 is TGTGCCAGCAGCCCCTTAAGGGGGAGTCAGCCCCAGCATTTT. The encoded protein is CASSPLRGSQPQHF.

The chain has TRBV5-1 and TRBJ2-7; D is tentatively TRBD1 or TRBD2 (6 bases each). Germline V gives CDR1 SGHRS, CDR2 YFSETQ. Trimming stripped 4 bases from V and 6 bases from J, with 14 bases between. This CDR3 has 13 amino acids. The DNA for the CDR3 is TGCGCCAGCAGCCCTATAGGGGGGTCCGAGCAGTACTTC. It codes for CASSPIGGSEQYF.

V is TRBV7-2 and J is TRBJ1-1; D is perhaps TRBD1 (5 bases). Trimming removed 6 bases at V and 10 bases at J, with 21 bases between. CDR3 length equals 14 residues. CDR1 is SGHTA and CDR2 is FQGNSA in the germline V gene. CDR3 in DNA: TGTGCCAGCAGTATCCAGGGAGGGAGCTTGAGAGCTTTCTTT. Protein product: CASSIQGGSLRAFF.

This sequence joins TRBV6-5 and TRBJ2-2, with 8 bases that match TRBD2. Looked up from germline, CDR1 is MNHEY and CDR2 is SVGAGI. V shed 5 bases and J 5 bases; nucleotides not matched to a gene: 7. The CDR3 consists of 15 residues. CDR3 region: CASSRGRPGTGELFF. The CDR3, as DNA: TGTGCCAGCAGTCGCGGGAGGCCGGGGACCGGGGAGCTGTTTTTT.

J is TRBJ1-3 and V is TRBV15; D gene uncertain. V was pared by 0 bases and J by 1 base, with 7 bases between. The CDR3 sequence is 15 residues long. Germline V gene sequence: CDR1 LNHNV, CDR2 YYDKDF (reference sequence). For the CDR3, the DNA is TGTGCCACCAGCAGAGATCACGGTTCTGGAAACACCATATATTTT. Protein product: CATSRDHGSGNTIYF.

The chain has TRBV5-4 and TRBJ1-1, with 7 bases that match TRBD1. The germline CDR1 and CDR2 sequences are SGHNT and YYREEE (reference sequence). The CDR3 covers 14 residues. V was clipped by 4 bases and J by 0 bases; unmatched bases: 3. This chain's CDR3 is CASSGGQLNTEAFF. The CDR3 region has the DNA TGTGCCAGCAGCGGGGGACAGTTGAACACTGAAGCTTTCTTT.

The chain carries TRBV28 and TRBJ2-7, with 7 bases lining up with TRBD1. V shed 5 bases and J 3 bases; nucleotides not matched to a gene: 10. CDR3 length: 15 residues. Germline assignment: CDR1 MDHEN and CDR2 SYDVKM. CDR3 coding DNA: TGTGCCAGCAGTCTCACTACAGGGGAGAGCTACGAGCAGTACTTC. The encoded protein is CASSLTTGESYEQYF.